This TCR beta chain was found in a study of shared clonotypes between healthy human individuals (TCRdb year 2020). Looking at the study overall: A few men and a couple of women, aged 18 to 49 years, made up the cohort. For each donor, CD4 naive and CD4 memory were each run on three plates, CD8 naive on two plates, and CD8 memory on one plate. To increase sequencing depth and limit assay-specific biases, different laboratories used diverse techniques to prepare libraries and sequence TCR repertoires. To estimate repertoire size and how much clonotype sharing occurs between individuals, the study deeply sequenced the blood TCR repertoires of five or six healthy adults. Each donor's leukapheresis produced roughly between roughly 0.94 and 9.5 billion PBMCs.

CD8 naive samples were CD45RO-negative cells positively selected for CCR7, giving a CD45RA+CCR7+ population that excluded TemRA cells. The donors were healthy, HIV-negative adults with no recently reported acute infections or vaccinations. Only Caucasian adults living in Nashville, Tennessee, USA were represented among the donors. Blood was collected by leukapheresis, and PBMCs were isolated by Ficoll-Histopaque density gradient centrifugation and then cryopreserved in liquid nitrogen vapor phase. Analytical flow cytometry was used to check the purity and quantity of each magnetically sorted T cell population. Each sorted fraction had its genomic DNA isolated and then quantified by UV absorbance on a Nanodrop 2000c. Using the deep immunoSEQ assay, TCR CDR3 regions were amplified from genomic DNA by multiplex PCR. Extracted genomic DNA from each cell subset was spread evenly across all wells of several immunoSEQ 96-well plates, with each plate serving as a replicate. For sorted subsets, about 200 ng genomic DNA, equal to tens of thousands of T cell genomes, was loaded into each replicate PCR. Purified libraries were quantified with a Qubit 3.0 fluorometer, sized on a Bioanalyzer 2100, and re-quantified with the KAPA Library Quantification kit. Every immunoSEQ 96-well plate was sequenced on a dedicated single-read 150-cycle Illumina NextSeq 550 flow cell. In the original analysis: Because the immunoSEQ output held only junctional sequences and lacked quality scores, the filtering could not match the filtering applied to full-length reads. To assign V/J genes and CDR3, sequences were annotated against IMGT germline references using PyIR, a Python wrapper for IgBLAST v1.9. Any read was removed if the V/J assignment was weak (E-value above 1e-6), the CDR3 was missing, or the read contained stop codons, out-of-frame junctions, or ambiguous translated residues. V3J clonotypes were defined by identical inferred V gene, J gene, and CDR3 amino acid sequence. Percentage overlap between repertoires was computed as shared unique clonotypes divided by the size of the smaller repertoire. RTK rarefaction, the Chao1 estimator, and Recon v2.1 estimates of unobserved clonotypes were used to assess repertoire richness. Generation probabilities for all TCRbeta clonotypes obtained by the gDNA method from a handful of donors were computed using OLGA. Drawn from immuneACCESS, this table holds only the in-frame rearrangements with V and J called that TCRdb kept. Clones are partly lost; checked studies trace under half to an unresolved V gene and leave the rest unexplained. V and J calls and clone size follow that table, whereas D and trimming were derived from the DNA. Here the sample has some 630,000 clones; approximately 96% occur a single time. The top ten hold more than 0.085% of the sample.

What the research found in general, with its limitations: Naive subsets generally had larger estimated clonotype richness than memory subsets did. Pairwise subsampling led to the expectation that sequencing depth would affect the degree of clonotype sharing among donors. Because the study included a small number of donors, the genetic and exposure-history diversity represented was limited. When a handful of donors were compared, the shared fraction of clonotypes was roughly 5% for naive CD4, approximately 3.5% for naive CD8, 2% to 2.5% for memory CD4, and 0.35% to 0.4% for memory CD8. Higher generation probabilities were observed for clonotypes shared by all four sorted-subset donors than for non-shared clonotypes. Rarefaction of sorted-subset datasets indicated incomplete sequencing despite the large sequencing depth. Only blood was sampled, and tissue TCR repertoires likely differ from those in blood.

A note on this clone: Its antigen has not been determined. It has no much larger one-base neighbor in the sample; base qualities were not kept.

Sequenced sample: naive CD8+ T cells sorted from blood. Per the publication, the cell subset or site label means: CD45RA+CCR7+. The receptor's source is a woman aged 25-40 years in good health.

The CDR3 in this case is CASSLQTGGEETQYF. The nucleotide sequence is TGTGCCAGCAGCCTCCAGACAGGAGGAGAAGAGACCCAGTACTTC. Recombination connected TRBV7-8 to TRBJ2-5; a weak D assignment points to TRBD1 (6 bases agree). Taken from the germline V gene, the CDR1 and CDR2 loops are SGHVS and FQNEAQ. V and J lose 5 bases and 3 bases, and a span of 16 bases separates them. The CDR3 runs 15 residues from the cysteine to the phenylalanine. The entry retains the CDR3 DNA only, 45 bases that are in frame from base 1.